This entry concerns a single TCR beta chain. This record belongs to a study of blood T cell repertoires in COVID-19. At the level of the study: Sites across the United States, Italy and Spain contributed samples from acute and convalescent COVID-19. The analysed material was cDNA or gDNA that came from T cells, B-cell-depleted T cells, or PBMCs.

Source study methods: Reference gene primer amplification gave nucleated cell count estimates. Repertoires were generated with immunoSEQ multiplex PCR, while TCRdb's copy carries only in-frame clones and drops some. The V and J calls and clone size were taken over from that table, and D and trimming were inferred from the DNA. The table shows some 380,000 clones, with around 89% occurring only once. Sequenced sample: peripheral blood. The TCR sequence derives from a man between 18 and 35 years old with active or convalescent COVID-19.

The chain's CDR3 is CASSALETSTSGEQYF. CDR3 nucleotide sequence: TGTGCCAGCAGCGCCCTAGAGACTAGTACATCGGGGGAGCAGTACTTC. This chain joins TRBV5-6 and TRBJ2-7; D might be TRBD2 (6 bases). From germline, CDR1 is SGHDT and CDR2 YYEEEE. This CDR3 comprises 16 residues. Trimming stripped 4 bases from V and 7 bases from J, with 24 bases between.